Below are 31 T cell receptor beta chains sequenced from a single sample in a study of CD8 T cells in Susac syndrome. The RNA input was about 0.45 to 1 ug, and it was reverse transcribed with random hexamers. Each CDR3 protein gets one entry after TCRdb re-called the immunoSEQ multiplex PCR reads with MiXCR. The data contain some 300,000 distinct CDR3 sequences, 85% of them singletons. Specimen: CD8+ T cells from PBMCs. The receptors come from a human donor with multiple sclerosis.

The chain uses TRBV28 and TRBJ2-1; 11 bases align to TRBD2. This CDR3 contains 17 residues. Looked up from germline, CDR1 is MDHEN and CDR2 is SYDVKM. V was clipped by 3 bases and J by 5 bases; unmatched bases: 9. The CDR3 spells CASSLLAGGPGNNEQFF. The CDR3 region has the DNA TGTGCCAGCAGTTTGTTAGCGGGAGGGCCAGGGAACAATGAGCAGTTCTTC.

This chain links TRBV20-1 with TRBJ1-2, with TRBD1 matching over 8 bases. The CDR3 is made up of 15 amino acids. Germline V CDR1 and CDR2: DFQATT, SNEGSKA (reference sequence). J gave up 2 bases and V 1 base, and 6 bases lay outside the gene matches. In nucleotides, the CDR3 is TGCAGTGCTAGAGTAGGACAGGGAACCAACTATGGCTACACCTTC. This encodes CSARVGQGTNYGYTF.

The chain is built from TRBV4-3 and TRBJ2-7, with TRBD1 matching 10 bases. The CDR3 has 17 amino acids. V dropped 1 base and J dropped 3; count of bases not matched to a gene: 9. Germline V gives CDR1 LGHNA, CDR2 YSLEER. The CDR3 loop reads CASSQAPGTGVYYEQYF. The CDR3 DNA reads TGCGCCAGCAGCCAAGCCCCTGGGACAGGGGTATACTACGAGCAGTACTTC.

The chain couples TRBV5-1 to TRBJ2-3, with D possibly called TRBD1 or TRBD2 (6 bases each). Trimming left V 7 bases short and J 2 bases short, with 14 bases between. Germline CDR1 is SGHRS and CDR2 is YFSETQ. The CDR3 extends over 14 amino acids. Written as DNA, the CDR3 is TGCGCCAGCGAAGAGGAGGGGGACACAGATACGCAGTATTTT. It yields the protein CASEEEGDTDTQYF.

The V gene is TRBV7-2, the J gene TRBJ2-2; 11 nucleotides line up with TRBD2. CDR3 length equals 17 residues. Trimming at V came to 0 bases and at J to 5 bases, leaving 5 bases not matched to a gene. Per the germline V gene, CDR1 is SGHTA and CDR2 is FQGNSA. CDR3 residues: CASSLALAGGPTGELFF. The DNA for the CDR3 is TGTGCCAGCAGCTTAGCTTTAGCGGGAGGGCCTACCGGGGAGCTGTTTTTT.

V gene TRBV3-1 combines with J gene TRBJ2-1; D is uncertain. The CDR3 contains 14 residues. Germline-derived CDR1 and CDR2 are LGHDT and YNNKEL (reference sequence). Trimming shortened V by 2 bases and J by 4 bases, and 9 bases separated the two germline ends. The CDR3 sequence is CASSQPQKYNEQFF. CDR3 nucleotide sequence: TGTGCCAGCAGCCAACCCCAGAAGTACAATGAGCAGTTCTTC.

The chain combines TRBV20-1 with TRBJ2-3; D remains ambiguous. Germline V gene data show CDR1 as DFQATT and CDR2 as SNEGSKA (reference sequence). CDR3 size: 17 residues. V lost 0 bases and J lost 0, with 16 bases in between. The CDR3 sequence is CSARDAKAAPSTDTQYF. The CDR3 nucleotides are TGCAGTGCTAGAGATGCGAAGGCAGCCCCTAGCACAGATACGCAGTATTTT.

This chain uses TRBV29-1 with TRBJ2-7, with 10 bases that match TRBD2. J gave up 0 bases and V 3 bases, and 11 bases lay outside the gene matches. The CDR3 spans 17 residues. Looked up from germline, CDR1 is SQVTM and CDR2 is ANQGSEA. The CDR3 DNA reads as TGCAGCGTTGAGGGGATCCAGCGGGAGGGCCGCTCCTACGAGCAGTACTTC. Its protein is CSVEGIQREGRSYEQYF.

This chain connects TRBV4-3 to TRBJ1-4; D might be TRBD1 (6 bases). The CDR3 sequence is 16 residues long. Per germline, CDR1 LGHNA and CDR2 YSLEER. Trimming removed 6 bases at V and 0 bases at J, with 14 bases between. CDR3: CASSPFPGATNEKLFF. CDR3 DNA sequence: TGCGCCAGCAGTCCATTTCCAGGGGCAACTAATGAAAAACTGTTTTTT.

The rearrangement uses TRBV7-9 and TRBJ2-7, with D tentatively TRBD2 (7 bases). Germline CDR1 is SEHNR and CDR2 is FQNEAQ (reference sequence). The CDR3 runs 18 residues. V gave up 3 bases and J gave up 7 bases, with 28 bases separating them. The CDR3 coding sequence is TGTGCCAGCAGCTTCTTCCAGACCCGAAGGGGGGGAGGGCAAGAGCAGTACTTC. Protein sequence: CASSFFQTRRGGGQEQYF.

This clonotype was counted only a few times. A junction boundary mismatches the germline segment, possibly from a read error. The rearrangement links TRBV6-5 to TRBJ2-2, with D unresolved. The CDR3 sequence is 15 residues long. The V gene's germline CDR1 is MNHEY and CDR2 SVGAGI. The CDR3: CASSYVRAGAGELFF. CDR3 bases: TGTGCTAGCAGTTACGTAAGAGCCGGAGCCGGGGAGCTGTTTTTT.

This chain connects TRBV12-3 or TRBV12-4 to TRBJ1-5; D is ambiguous. This CDR3 region has 8 residues. The V end lost 11 bases, the J end lost 5 bases, and 1 base lay between the germline ends. CDR3: CADQPQHF. CDR3 bases: TGTGCCGATCAGCCCCAGCATTTT.

The chain couples TRBV10-2 to TRBJ1-4, with D unresolved. Trimming left V 7 bases short and J 3 bases short, with 12 bases between. There are 14 residues in the CDR3. Germline assignment: CDR1 WSHSY and CDR2 SAAADI. The CDR3 nucleotides read TGCGCCAGCACGCGAGGTGACCCTAATGAAAAACTGTTTTTT. Residues: CASTRGDPNEKLFF.

The rearrangement joins TRBV30 to TRBJ2-3, with TRBD2 matching over 7 bases. CDR1 is GTSNPN, CDR2 SVGIG, per germline (reference sequence). With V trimmed by 0 bases and J by 4 bases, 4 bases remained unmatched. The CDR3 contains 14 residues. CDR3 amino acids: CAWSVGLAADTQYF. The CDR3 DNA reads as TGTGCCTGGAGTGTAGGCCTAGCGGCAGATACGCAGTATTTT.

This chain uses TRBV1 with TRBJ2-5; TRBD2 was called by the table and not checked on the DNA. TRBV1 counts as a pseudogene. This CDR3 is built from 19 residues. CDR3 bases: TGCACCAGCAGCCAAGCGCGGGCTAGCGGGAGAGGGATGGGGGAGACCCAGTACTTC. Amino acid sequence: CTSSQARASGRGMGETQYF.

The rearrangement uses TRBV9 and TRBJ1-1, with a possible D match to TRBD1 (6 bases). The ends were cut back, 5 bases at V and 0 bases at J, with 14 bases in the middle. Germline loops: CDR1 SGDLS, CDR2 YYNGEE. The CDR3 has 15 residues. The CDR3 reads CASSNYQGMNTEAFF. CDR3 DNA: TGTGCCAGCAGTAACTATCAGGGGATGAACACTGAAGCTTTCTTT.

V gene TRBV7-9 combines with J gene TRBJ1-4; no reliable D call. The CDR3 extends over 17 amino acids. The V end lost 5 bases, the J end lost 8 bases, and 24 bases lay between the germline ends. Germline lookup yields CDR1 SEHNR and CDR2 FQNEAQ (reference sequence). CDR3 nucleotides: TGTGCCAGCAGCCCGGATTCTTCCCCTCCAACTAGAGAAAAACTGTTTTTT. This translates into CASSPDSSPPTREKLFF.

This clonotype was detected only once. The chain carries TRBV19 and TRBJ1-1; 7 bases match TRBD1. V lost 4 bases, J lost 6 bases, and 8 bases stayed unmatched. Germline-derived CDR1 and CDR2 are LNHDA and SQIVND (reference sequence). This CDR3 contains 14 residues. In DNA, the CDR3 is TGTGCCAGTAGTACCAGACAGGGCCTCGCTGAAGCTTTCTTT. This sequence encodes CASSTRQGLAEAFF.

V and J are TRBV24-1 and TRBJ2-7, with TRBD1 matching 10 bases. With V trimmed by 5 bases and J by 5 bases, 5 bases remained unmatched. The CDR3 sequence is 14 residues long. Germline lookup yields CDR1 KGHDR and CDR2 SFDVKD. CDR3 residues: CATSASGTGDEQYF. The DNA for the CDR3 is TGTGCCACCAGTGCGTCCGGGACAGGGGACGAGCAGTACTTC.

This chain connects TRBV13 to TRBJ2-2, with unresolved D. This CDR3 comprises 16 residues. Trimming shortened V by 0 bases and J by 4 bases, and 12 bases separated the two germline ends. Germline V gene sequence: CDR1 PRHDT, CDR2 FYEKMQ (reference sequence). In DNA, the CDR3 is TGTGCCAGCAGCTTAGGAGGCCGTGGTCCCACCGGGGAGCTGTTTTTT. As protein: CASSLGGRGPTGELFF.

Notes on this clonotype: Relative to the germline gene, one junction end is altered; a read error may explain this. The rearrangement uses TRBV19 and TRBJ2-7, with 9 bases lining up with TRBD1. CDR1 LNHDA and CDR2 SQIVND come from the germline V gene (reference sequence). This CDR3 has 12 amino acids. The CDR3 loop reads CATGQGSYEQHF. In DNA, the CDR3 is TGTGCCACTGGACAGGGGTCCTACGAGCAGCACTTC.

The J gene is TRBJ1-5, the V gene TRBV5-4; tentatively, D is TRBD1 (5 bases). The germline V and J ends were trimmed by 2 bases and 4 bases, with 10 bases remaining between them. The CDR3 consists of 14 residues. CDR1 SGHNT and CDR2 YYREEE come from the germline V gene (reference sequence). The CDR3 DNA is TGTGCCAGCAGCTTCGACGGGGCGAATCAGCCCCAGCATTTT. Its protein is CASSFDGANQPQHF.

There are a few counts of this clonotype. The J gene is TRBJ1-5, the V gene TRBV27; 7 bases agree with TRBD1. The CDR3 runs 13 residues. The V and J ends lost 4 bases and 5 bases, in that order; junction bases with no gene match: 2. CDR1 MNHEY and CDR2 SMNVEV come from the germline V gene (reference sequence). The CDR3 bases are TGTGCCAGCAGTTCCGACAGGGATCAGCCCCAGCATTTT. It is translated as CASSSDRDQPQHF.

The gene calls are TRBV7-8 and TRBJ2-4, with TRBD1 matching 10 bases. CDR1 is SGHVS, CDR2 FQNEAQ, per germline. This CDR3 is 20 amino acids long. V shed 0 bases, J shed 3 bases, and the junction held 14 bases outside the gene matches. The CDR3 loop is CASSLAGTGEVAGGKNIQYF. CDR3 DNA: TGTGCCAGCAGCTTAGCGGGGACAGGGGAGGTGGCTGGCGGCAAAAACATTCAGTACTTC.

The chain combines TRBV9 with TRBJ1-1; D might be TRBD1 (5 bases). The CDR3 has 15 residues. V was trimmed by 4 bases and J by 1 base, leaving 14 bases between them. Germline loops: CDR1 SGDLS, CDR2 YYNGEE. CDR3 loop: CASSLYKGPNTEAFF. The CDR3 DNA follows: TGTGCCAGCAGCCTATACAAGGGGCCGAACACTGAAGCTTTCTTT.

The chain carries TRBV29-1 and TRBJ1-2, with 7 bases fitting TRBD1. Germline-derived CDR1 and CDR2 are SQVTM and ANQGSEA. J was trimmed by 2 bases and V by 4 bases; bases with no gene match: 16. The CDR3 is 17 amino acids. In DNA, the CDR3 is TGCAGCGTTGTGGGGGGCCCGACAGGGTTATCCAACTATGGCTACACCTTC. This encodes CSVVGGPTGLSNYGYTF.

The chain couples TRBV7-2 to TRBJ2-5; 11 nucleotides align to TRBD1. With 4 bases clipped from V and 5 bases from J, the junction kept 3 bases outside the gene matches. The CDR3 consists of 14 residues. Germline values: CDR1 SGHTA, CDR2 FQGNSA. This chain's CDR3 is CASSSGQGGETQYF. The CDR3 nucleotides are TGTGCCAGCAGCTCGGGACAGGGGGGCGAGACCCAGTACTTC. Based on the CDR3 plus reference TRBV7-2 and TRBJ2-5, the full variable domain is GAGVSQSPSNKVTEKGKDVELRCDPISGHTALYWYRQSLGQGLEFLIYFQGNSAPDKSGLPSDRFSAERTGGSVSTLTIQRTQQEDSAVYLCASSSGQGGETQYFGPGTRLLVL.

The chain carries TRBV30 and TRBJ2-4; D could derive from TRBD1 or TRBD2 (5 bases each). The CDR3 consists of 14 residues. With 4 bases removed from V and 6 bases from J, the gap between germline ends came to 16 bases. Germline V gene data show CDR1 as GTSNPN and CDR2 as SVGIG (reference sequence). CDR3 residues: CAWNLRDPANIQYF. The CDR3, as DNA: TGTGCCTGGAACCTTCGGGACCCGGCAAACATTCAGTACTTC.

This rearrangement joins TRBV11-2 to TRBJ2-7, with 11 bases aligning to TRBD1. The CDR3 is 17 residues long. The V segment lost 1 base and the J segment 1 base; nucleotides outside the gene matches: 6. Germline CDR1 SGHAT, CDR2 FQNNGV. The CDR3 coding sequence is TGTGCCAGCAGCTTAGGGACAGGGGGCATGCTATCCTACGAGCAGTACTTC. This gives the protein CASSLGTGGMLSYEQYF.

The J gene is TRBJ2-5, the V gene TRBV10-3; D unclear. The V gene lost 6 bases and the J gene lost 0 bases, with 8 bases spanning the gap. The CDR3 spans 13 residues. Looked up from germline, CDR1 is ENHRY and CDR2 is SYGVKD. The CDR3 DNA reads as TGTGCCATCAGGCTACCTAACCAAGAGACCCAGTACTTC. Protein sequence: CAIRLPNQETQYF.

J is TRBJ2-7 and V is TRBV7-8; 7 bases are shared with TRBD1. Per germline, CDR1 SGHVS and CDR2 FQNEAQ. This CDR3 region has 14 residues. Unmatched junction bases numbered 3, after V lost 3 bases and J lost 1 base. The DNA for the CDR3 is TGTGCCAGCAGCTTCGACAGGGATTCCTACGAGCAGTACTTC. This codes for CASSFDRDSYEQYF.